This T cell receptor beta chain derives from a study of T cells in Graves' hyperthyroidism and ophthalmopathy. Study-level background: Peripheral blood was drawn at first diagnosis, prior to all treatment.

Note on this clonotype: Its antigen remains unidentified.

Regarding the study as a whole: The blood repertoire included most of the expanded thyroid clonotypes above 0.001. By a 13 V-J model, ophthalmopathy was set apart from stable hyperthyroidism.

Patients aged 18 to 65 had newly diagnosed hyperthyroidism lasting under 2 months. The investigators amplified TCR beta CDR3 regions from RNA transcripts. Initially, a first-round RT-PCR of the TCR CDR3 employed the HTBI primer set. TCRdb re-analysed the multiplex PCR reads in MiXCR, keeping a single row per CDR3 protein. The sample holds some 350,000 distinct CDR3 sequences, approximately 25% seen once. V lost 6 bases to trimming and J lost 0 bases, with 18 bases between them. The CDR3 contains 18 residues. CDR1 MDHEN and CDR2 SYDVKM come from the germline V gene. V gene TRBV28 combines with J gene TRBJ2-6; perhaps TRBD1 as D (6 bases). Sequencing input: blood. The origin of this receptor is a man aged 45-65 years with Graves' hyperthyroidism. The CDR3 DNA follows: TGTGCCAGCAGCCTAACTGACAGGTTTCCCTCTGGGGCCAACGTCCTGACTTTC. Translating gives CASSLTDRFPSGANVLTF.